These 22 T cell receptor beta chains share one sample of origin, sequenced in a study of blood T cell repertoires in COVID-19. Measured with immunoSEQ multiplex PCR; TCRdb has only the in-frame clones, and not every one. The top ten hold roughly an eighth of the sample, which has over 250,000 clones, about 88% seen once. Sequencing was performed on peripheral blood. The receptors were sampled from an older woman with acute or convalescent COVID-19.

This chain links TRBV6-1 with TRBJ1-2; no firm D call. The CDR3 is 15 amino acids. V shed 1 base and J shed 2 bases, with 11 bases lying between them. The germline CDR1 and CDR2 sequences are MNHNS and SASEGT. The CDR3 nucleotides are TGTGCCAGCAGTGAAGGTCTTGGAGGGAACTATGGCTACACCTTC. Protein: CASSEGLGGNYGYTF.

V and J are TRBV7-2 and TRBJ1-2, with D tentatively TRBD1 (6 bases). Germline values: CDR1 SGHTA, CDR2 FQGNSA. CDR3 size: 13 residues. Deletions cut 9 bases from V and 4 bases from J, with 15 bases between. CDR3 nucleotide sequence: TGTGCCAGTCTAGGGGGGGATACCTATGGCTACACCTTC. It encodes CASLGGDTYGYTF.

This clone appeared a single time. The V call is TRBV7-8, the J call TRBJ2-2; D perhaps matches TRBD1 (6 bases). The CDR3 length is 15 residues. The V gene's germline CDR1 is SGHVS and CDR2 FQNEAQ. Trimming removed 4 bases from V and 4 bases from J, with 13 bases in between. The CDR3 DNA sequence: TGTGCCAGCAGCTCCTCAGGGGCGAGCACCGGGGAGCTGTTTTTT. Protein: CASSSSGASTGELFF.

The rearrangement joins TRBV14 to TRBJ2-7; D possibly corresponds to TRBD1 (6 bases). This CDR3 is built from 16 residues. Germline V CDR1 and CDR2: SGHDN, FVKESK. V lost 4 bases and J 2 bases, leaving 18 bases between the germline ends. The CDR3 region has the DNA TGTGCCAGCAGCCTCCCCACAGGGTTTTCGCCCTACGAGCAGTACTTC. It encodes CASSLPTGFSPYEQYF. The variable domain in full, completed from reference TRBV14 and TRBJ2-7, reads EAGVTQFPSHSVIEKGQTVTLRCDPISGHDNLYWYRRVMGKEIKFLLHFVKESKQDESGMPNNRFLAERTGGTYSTLKVQPAELEDSGVYFCASSLPTGFSPYEQYFGPGTRLTVT.

DNA for the CDR3: TGTGCCAGCAGTGAAGCACGCGGGATGAGGAGATCACCCCTCCACTTT. It specifies CASSEARGMRRSPLHF. The chain carries TRBV6-1 and TRBJ1-6; D not certain. Per germline, CDR1 MNHNS and CDR2 SASEGT. The CDR3 sequence is 16 residues long. Trimming removed 0 bases at V and 10 bases at J, with 16 bases between.

This sequence joins TRBV9 and TRBJ1-5; the D gene is possibly TRBD1 (6 bases). The CDR3 runs to 15 residues. Trimming took 0 bases from V and 4 from J, leaving 11 bases between them. Germline loops: CDR1 SGDLS, CDR2 YYNGEE. Written as DNA, the CDR3 is TGTGCCAGCAGCGTAGCCAGGGGTCCGAATCAGCCCCAGCATTTT. Translated: CASSVARGPNQPQHF.

The chain uses TRBV6-5 and TRBJ1-2; D gene unclear. Germline V gene sequence: CDR1 MNHEY, CDR2 SVGAGI. The ends were cut back, 4 bases at V and 3 bases at J, with 12 bases in the middle. CDR3 size: 14 residues. CDR3 sequence (DNA): TGTGCCAGCAGTTTTGCCGGGTCGGACTATGGCTACACCTTC. Its protein product is CASSFAGSDYGYTF.

Only a few counts were recorded for this clone. The chain combines TRBV19 with TRBJ1-5; 7 bases fit TRBD1. The J segment lost 2 bases and the V segment lost 7 bases, leaving 14 bases of the junction unmatched. This CDR3 is 17 amino acids long. CDR1 is LNHDA and CDR2 is SQIVND in the germline V gene (reference sequence). The CDR3 here is CASTSTKGGSGNQPQHF. The CDR3 DNA is TGTGCCAGTACCTCTACAAAAGGGGGCTCCGGCAATCAGCCCCAGCATTTT.

A few counts support this clone. The chain is built from TRBV19 and TRBJ1-1; D perhaps matches TRBD1 (6 bases). The CDR3 runs to 17 residues. CDR1 is LNHDA, CDR2 SQIVND, per germline (reference sequence). V dropped 3 bases and J dropped 2 bases, with 19 bases sitting between them. Here the CDR3 reads CASSMGSTYRVNTEAFF. The CDR3 coding sequence is TGTGCCAGTAGTATGGGTTCGACATACAGGGTTAACACTGAAGCTTTCTTT.

The chain joins TRBV5-4 to TRBJ2-5; TRBD2 is a possible D gene (5 bases). Per germline, CDR1 SGHNT and CDR2 YYREEE (reference sequence). This CDR3 region has 12 residues. V lost 3 bases, J lost 5 bases, and 8 bases lay in between. CDR3 nucleotides: TGTGCCAGCAGCTCGGACTGGGAGACCCAGTACTTC. This gives the protein CASSSDWETQYF.

The rearrangement joins TRBV6-1 to TRBJ2-7, with 8 bases aligning to TRBD1. The germline V gene encodes CDR1 MNHNS and CDR2 SASEGT. This CDR3 is 20 amino acids long. The trim removed 1 base at V and 2 bases at J, leaving 19 bases unmatched. In DNA, the CDR3 is TGTGCCAGCAGTGAAGGCCTCGGAGTGGTTGGGACAGGCCTTACCTACGAGCAGTACTTC. Translation gives CASSEGLGVVGTGLTYEQYF.

V and J are TRBV3-1 (or the pseudogene TRBV3-2) and TRBJ1-6, with a tentative D call TRBD1 (6 bases). With 3 bases removed from V and 4 bases from J, the gap between germline ends came to 7 bases. The CDR3 contains 14 residues. Looked up from germline, CDR1 is LGHDT and CDR2 is YNNKEL (reference sequence). As DNA, the CDR3 is TGTGCCAGCAGCCACACAGGGTATAATTCACCCCTCCACTTT. Amino acid sequence: CASSHTGYNSPLHF.

This sequence joins TRBV9 and TRBJ2-5; TRBD2 agrees at 14 bases. The J segment lost 5 bases and the V segment lost 4 bases, leaving 4 bases of the junction unmatched. Germline V gives CDR1 SGDLS, CDR2 YYNGEE. The CDR3 length is 15 residues. CDR3 DNA sequence: TGTGCCAGCAGCCGACTAGCGGGGGGGCGGGAGACCCAGTACTTC. It encodes CASSRLAGGRETQYF.

The V gene is TRBV5-1, the J gene TRBJ1-4; TRBD1 matches 8 bases. V lost 4 bases and J lost 8; bases outside the gene matches: 10. This CDR3 contains 15 residues. The germline V gene encodes CDR1 SGHRS and CDR2 YFSETQ. The CDR3 protein is CASSLPTGVGEKLFF. CDR3 DNA: TGCGCCAGCAGCCTACCGACAGGGGTAGGGGAAAAACTGTTTTTT. Full variable domain (rest looked up from reference TRBV5-1 and TRBJ1-4): KAGVTQTPRYLIKTRGQQVTLSCSPISGHRSVSWYQQTPGQGLQFLFEYFSETQRNKGNFPGRFSGRQFSNSRSEMNVSTLELGDSALYLCASSLPTGVGEKLFFGSGTQLSVL.

This clone was found a few times. This chain uses TRBV7-9 with TRBJ2-7, with a tentative D call TRBD1 (5 bases). CDR1 SEHNR and CDR2 FQNEAQ come from the germline V gene (reference sequence). Trimming left V 1 base short and J 3 bases short, with 10 bases between. The CDR3 length is 14 residues. The CDR3 coding sequence is TGTGCCAGCAGCTTAGAGGGGCACTACTACGAGCAGTACTTC. It is translated as CASSLEGHYYEQYF.

The chain is built from TRBV19 and TRBJ2-7, with a tentative D call TRBD1 (6 bases). The V end lost 4 bases, the J end lost 2 bases, and 9 bases lay between the germline ends. CDR3 length: 13 residues. The germline gives CDR1 LNHDA, CDR2 SQIVND (reference sequence). CDR3 in amino acids: CASSTTGPYEQYF. In DNA form, the CDR3 reads TGTGCCAGTAGTACTACAGGGCCCTACGAGCAGTACTTC.

The V and J genes are TRBV30 and TRBJ2-1; D is unresolved. Trimming cost V 5 bases and J 4 bases, with 12 bases left between them. The CDR3 is 13 residues long. The germline V gene has CDR1 GTSNPN and CDR2 SVGIG (reference sequence). As DNA, the CDR3 is TGTGCCTGGGACGTGAGCGATTACAATGAGCAGTTCTTC. Translating it yields CAWDVSDYNEQFF.

The chain couples TRBV6-5 to TRBJ1-2; 7 nucleotides align to TRBD1. J was trimmed by 8 bases and V by 6 bases; bases with no gene match: 12. This CDR3 comprises 14 residues. Germline V lookup: CDR1 MNHEY, CDR2 SVGAGI. The CDR3 region has the DNA TGTGCCAGCAGCCCAGACAGGGAAAGGGGAGGCTACACCTTC. Protein: CASSPDRERGGYTF.

The count of this clone is one. The chain is built from TRBV5-1 and TRBJ2-5, with D perhaps matching TRBD2 (6 bases). Trimming removed 2 bases at V and 4 bases at J, with 12 bases between. Germline V gene data show CDR1 as SGHRS and CDR2 as YFSETQ. The CDR3 runs to 14 residues. For the CDR3, the DNA is TGCGCCAGCAGCTTAGTGGGACTGGGAGAGACCCAGTACTTC. It specifies CASSLVGLGETQYF.

The V and J genes are TRBV24-1 and TRBJ2-5, with D perhaps TRBD1 (6 bases). Trimming pared 1 base from V and 5 bases from J, leaving 10 bases between. The CDR3 length is 14 residues. Germline V gene data show CDR1 as KGHDR and CDR2 as SFDVKD. Here the CDR3 reads CATSDLGGIETQYF. CDR3 nucleotides: TGTGCCACCAGTGATTTAGGGGGAATTGAGACCCAGTACTTC.

The chain is built from TRBV5-1 and TRBJ1-5, with TRBD1 as a possible D gene (6 bases). Trimming took 4 bases from V and 6 from J, leaving 14 bases between them. Germline V gene sequence: CDR1 SGHRS, CDR2 YFSETQ. The CDR3 loop spans 14 amino acids. CDR3 in DNA: TGCGCCAGCAGCCCGGCAGGGGCAGGTCAGCCCCAGCATTTT. It yields the protein CASSPAGAGQPQHF.

Details on this clone: The same CDR3 can be traced to other DNA sequences in this sample. This rearrangement joins TRBV20-1 to TRBJ2-3; 8 nucleotides agree with TRBD2. The CDR3 runs to 14 residues. The ends lost 3 bases at V and 3 bases at J; junction bases unmatched: 5. CDR1 DFQATT and CDR2 SNEGSKA come from the germline V gene (reference sequence). The CDR3 is CSASRGGGTDTQYF. The CDR3 DNA reads as TGCAGTGCTAGTAGGGGCGGGGGGACAGATACGCAGTATTTT.